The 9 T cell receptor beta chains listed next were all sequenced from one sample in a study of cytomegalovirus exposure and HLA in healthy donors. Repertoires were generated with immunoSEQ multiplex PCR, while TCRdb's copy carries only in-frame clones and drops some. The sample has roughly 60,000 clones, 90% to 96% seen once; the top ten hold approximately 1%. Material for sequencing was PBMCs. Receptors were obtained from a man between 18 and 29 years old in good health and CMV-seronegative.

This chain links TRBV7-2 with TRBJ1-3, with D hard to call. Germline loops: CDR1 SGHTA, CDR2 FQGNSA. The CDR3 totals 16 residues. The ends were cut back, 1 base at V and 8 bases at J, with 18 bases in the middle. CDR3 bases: TGTGCCAGCAGCTTAGGAGCGGGAGCACTCATGGACACCATATATTTT. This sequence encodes CASSLGAGALMDTIYF. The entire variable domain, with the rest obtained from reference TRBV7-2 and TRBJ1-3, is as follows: GAGVSQSPSNKVTEKGKDVELRCDPISGHTALYWYRQSLGQGLEFLIYFQGNSAPDKSGLPSDRFSAERTGGSVSTLTIQRTQQEDSAVYLCASSLGAGALMDTIYFGEGSWLTVV.

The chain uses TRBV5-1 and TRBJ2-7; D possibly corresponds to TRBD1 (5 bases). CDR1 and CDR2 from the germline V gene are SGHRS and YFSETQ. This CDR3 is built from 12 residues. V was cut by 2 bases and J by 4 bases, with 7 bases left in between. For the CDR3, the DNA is TGCGCCAGCAGCTTCGACAGATACGAGCAGTACTTC. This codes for CASSFDRYEQYF.

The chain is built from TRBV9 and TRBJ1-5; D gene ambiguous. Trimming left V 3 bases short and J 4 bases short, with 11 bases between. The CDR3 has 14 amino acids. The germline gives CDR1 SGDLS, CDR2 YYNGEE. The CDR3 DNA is TGTGCCAGCAGCGCGACCTCGGGGAATCAGCCCCAGCATTTT. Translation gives CASSATSGNQPQHF.

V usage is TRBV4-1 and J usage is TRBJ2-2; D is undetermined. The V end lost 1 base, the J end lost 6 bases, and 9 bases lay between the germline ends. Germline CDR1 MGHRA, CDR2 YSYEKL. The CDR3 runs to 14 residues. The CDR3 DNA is TGCGCCAGCAGCCAAGCCCAAACATCCGGGGAGCTGTTTTTT. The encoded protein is CASSQAQTSGELFF.

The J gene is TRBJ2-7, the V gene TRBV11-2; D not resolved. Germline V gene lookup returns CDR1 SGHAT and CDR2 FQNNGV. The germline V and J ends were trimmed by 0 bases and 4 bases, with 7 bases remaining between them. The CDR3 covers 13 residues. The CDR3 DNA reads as TGTGCCAGCAGCTTAGAAGCCCAATACGAGCAGTACTTC. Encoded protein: CASSLEAQYEQYF.

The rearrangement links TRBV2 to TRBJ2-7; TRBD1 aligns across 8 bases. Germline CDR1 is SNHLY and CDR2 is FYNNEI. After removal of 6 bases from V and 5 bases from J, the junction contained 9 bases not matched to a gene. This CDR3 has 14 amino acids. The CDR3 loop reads CASRRRTGYDEQYF. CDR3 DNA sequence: TGTGCCAGCAGGAGGAGGACAGGGTACGACGAGCAGTACTTC.

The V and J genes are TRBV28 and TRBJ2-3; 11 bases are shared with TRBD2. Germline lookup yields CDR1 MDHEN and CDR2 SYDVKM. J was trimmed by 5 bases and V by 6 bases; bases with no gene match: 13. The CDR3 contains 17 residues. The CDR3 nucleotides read TGTGCCAGCAGCCGAACATTACTAGCGGGAGCGGTAGATACGCAGTATTTT. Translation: CASSRTLLAGAVDTQYF.

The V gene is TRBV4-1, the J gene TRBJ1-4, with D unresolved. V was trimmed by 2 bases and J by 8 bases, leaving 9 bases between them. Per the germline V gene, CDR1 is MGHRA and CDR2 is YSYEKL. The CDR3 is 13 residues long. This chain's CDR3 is CASSQSVTEKLFF. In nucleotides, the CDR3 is TGCGCCAGCAGCCAATCGGTAACGGAAAAACTGTTTTTT.

The CDR3, as DNA: TGTGCCAGTATAGGCCGGGCTGAAGCTTTCTTT. It is translated as CASIGRAEAFF. The rearrangement links TRBV19 to TRBJ1-1, with no clear D. The V gene lost 7 bases and the J gene lost 6 bases, with 9 bases spanning the gap. Germline V lookup: CDR1 LNHDA, CDR2 SQIVND (reference sequence). The CDR3 loop spans 11 amino acids.